Presented here are 10 T cell receptor beta chains from one specimen sequenced in a study of OX40 agonist ivuxolimab in advanced cancers. The method was the immunoSEQ multiplex PCR assay. Here the immuneACCESS table is served through TCRdb, limited to in-frame sequences with V and J called. Missing clones are a known gap in these copies; in checked studies unresolved V genes cover under half, and the rest lacks a known reason. The sample table holds roughly 41,000 clones, of which approximately 78% were seen once. The ten biggest clones cover about 20% of the sample. Specimen: CD4+ or CD8+ T cells sorted from blood, collected in a trial of the OX40 agonist ivuxolimab. These receptors were obtained from an adult with an advanced solid tumor such as melanoma, head and neck, liver or kidney cancer.

The gene calls are TRBV13 and TRBJ1-4; D is uncertain. V was shortened by 1 base and J by 6 bases, with 6 bases between the two germline ends. Germline V CDR1 and CDR2: PRHDT, FYEKMQ (reference sequence). The CDR3 contains 13 residues. The CDR3 loop reads CASSLEQDEKLFF. For the CDR3, the DNA is TGTGCCAGCAGCTTAGAACAAGATGAAAAACTGTTTTTT. Full variable domain (missing parts from reference TRBV13 and TRBJ1-4): AAGVIQSPRHLIKEKRETATLKCYPIPRHDTVYWYQQGPGQDPQFLISFYEKMQSDKGSIPDRFSAQQFSDYHSELNMSSLELGDSALYFCASSLEQDEKLFFGSGTQLSVL.

The rearrangement joins TRBV5-1 to TRBJ2-1; a weak D match, TRBD1 (5 bases). There are 16 residues in the CDR3. Germline CDR1 and CDR2: SGHRS and YFSETQ. V was cut by 2 bases and J by 6 bases, with 18 bases left in between. CDR3 in DNA: TGCGCCAGCAGCTTAGCCACAGGAGTAGGTAGCAATGAGCAGTTCTTC. This sequence encodes CASSLATGVGSNEQFF.

The chain employs TRBV19 and TRBJ2-5; D is uncertain. V lost 5 bases to trimming and J lost 1 base, with 20 bases between them. The CDR3 is 17 amino acids. Germline V gene data show CDR1 as LNHDA and CDR2 as SQIVND (reference sequence). The CDR3 reads CASSDGFGSPFQETQYF. The CDR3 bases are TGTGCCAGTAGTGATGGGTTCGGCAGTCCTTTCCAAGAGACCCAGTACTTC.

V is TRBV7-8 and J is TRBJ2-1; D is unclear. CDR3 size: 14 residues. CDR1 is SGHVS and CDR2 is FQNEAQ in the germline V gene. Between the trimmed V and J ends, which lost 1 base and 6 bases, there was a span of 10 bases. The CDR3 DNA reads as TGTGCCAGCAGCTTAGACGGCAGTCCCAATGAGCAGTTCTTC. As protein: CASSLDGSPNEQFF.

The chain carries TRBV7-2 and TRBJ2-3; D is unresolved. The germline gives CDR1 SGHTA, CDR2 FQGNSA. CDR3 length equals 13 residues. V was cut by 0 bases and J by 3 bases, with 4 bases left in between. The CDR3 is CASSLARTDTQYF. The CDR3 DNA sequence: TGTGCCAGCAGCTTAGCCAGAACAGATACGCAGTATTTT.

V is TRBV6-5 and J is TRBJ1-2; D ambiguous. This CDR3 contains 13 residues. Trimming removed 6 bases at V and 1 base at J, with 9 bases between. Germline loops: CDR1 MNHEY, CDR2 SVGAGI. The CDR3, as DNA: TGTGCCAGCAGGCCGGAGTTTAACTATGGCTACACCTTC. Its translation: CASRPEFNYGYTF.

The chain uses TRBV7-9 and TRBJ2-5; D possibly uses TRBD1 or TRBD2 (5 bases each). Trimming removed 10 bases at V and 5 bases at J, with 23 bases between. CDR3 length: 15 amino acids. The germline V gene has CDR1 SEHNR and CDR2 FQNEAQ (reference sequence). The CDR3 region is CAIQPRDRAEETQYF. CDR3 coding DNA: TGTGCCATCCAGCCCCGGGACCGGGCGGAGGAGACCCAGTACTTC.

The chain uses TRBV30 and TRBJ1-2; TRBD1 matches 7 bases. Germline assignment: CDR1 GTSNPN and CDR2 SVGIG (reference sequence). This CDR3 comprises 15 residues. Trimming removed 0 bases from V and 3 bases from J; junction bases left unmatched: 7. The CDR3 is CAWSVRGLWDYGYTF. CDR3 sequence (DNA): TGTGCCTGGAGTGTTAGGGGGCTTTGGGACTATGGCTACACCTTC.

V gene TRBV2 combines with J gene TRBJ1-5; D perhaps matches TRBD1 (6 bases). The germline V and J ends were trimmed by 4 bases and 7 bases, with 17 bases remaining between them. The germline V gene encodes CDR1 SNHLY and CDR2 FYNNEI. There are 15 residues in the CDR3. CDR3 sequence: CASSGWQGFGQPQHF. DNA of the CDR3: TGTGCCAGCAGTGGGTGGCAGGGGTTCGGGCAGCCCCAGCATTTT. Full variable domain (outside the CDR3, taken from reference TRBV2 and TRBJ1-5): EPEVTQTPSHQVTQMGQEVILRCVPISNHLYFYWYRQILGQKVEFLVSFYNNEISEKSEIFDDQFSVERPDGSNFTLKIRSTKLEDSAMYFCASSGWQGFGQPQHFGDGTRLSIL.

This clone has only a few counts. The gene calls are TRBV11-1 and TRBJ2-1; maybe TRBD1 (5 bases). CDR1 SGHAT and CDR2 FQDESV come from the germline V gene (reference sequence). Trimming stripped 5 bases from V and 6 bases from J, with 8 bases between. The CDR3 is 12 amino acids. This CDR3 reads CASSGQSNEQFF. CDR3 sequence (DNA): TGTGCCAGCAGCGGACAAAGCAATGAGCAGTTCTTC.